This TCR beta chain is from a study of blood T cell repertoires in COVID-19. Study-level background: From T cells, B-cell-depleted T cells, or PBMCs came the material, which was cDNA or gDNA.

This clone showed up just a few times. Generated by immunoSEQ multiplex PCR, the TCRdb table keeps only in-frame clones and is missing some. The table includes approximately 150,000 clones, approximately 88% detected once. V shed 2 bases and J 2 bases; nucleotides not matched to a gene: 6. From germline, CDR1 is MNHEY and CDR2 SMNVEV (reference sequence). CDR3 length: 17 amino acids. This chain connects TRBV27 to TRBJ2-3; 11 bases are shared with TRBD1. The sequence came from an older woman who had recovered from COVID-19. The source material was peripheral blood. The CDR3 protein is CASSLKGTGGTTDTQYF. The CDR3 coding sequence is TGTGCCAGCAGTTTAAAGGGGACAGGGGGGACCACAGATACGCAGTATTTT.